The rows below give T cell receptor beta chains drawn from one sample of a study of blood T cell repertoires in COVID-19. Some clones are missing from TCRdb's copy, which holds only in-frame ones; the method was immunoSEQ multiplex PCR. The sample lists 45,000 to 65,000 clones; 65% to 85% were seen once. The source material was peripheral blood. Receptor source: a young man with COVID-19, enrolled during active disease. Each CDR3 is given with its conserved first and last residue. The order of the fields is V gene, D gene, CDR3 length, J gene, clone size, CDR3 DNA, CDR3 protein. D genes are given only for firm matches. Size values are once, few and many counts, or a class for expanded clones, and some rows have none.

>TRBV4-1|.|13|TRBJ2-5|few
TGCGCCAGCAGCCTCAGGGTAGGGGAGACCCAGTACTTC
CASSLRVGETQYF
>TRBV5-4|TRBD2|16|TRBJ2-3|.
TGTGCCAGCAGCTTGGAACTAGCGACCAGCACAGATACGCAGTATTTT
CASSLELATSTDTQYF
>TRBV30|TRBD2|14|TRBJ2-7|few
TGTGCCTGCGAGACTAGCCAGAGCTCCTACGAGCAGTACTTC
CACETSQSSYEQYF
>TRBV24-1|TRBD1|16|TRBJ1-1|.
TGTGCCACCAGTGACGTGACGGGACAGGGAAAATCGGAAGCTTTCTTT
CATSDVTGQGKSEAFF
>TRBV25-1|.|15|TRBJ2-7|.
TGTGCCAGCAGTGAAGGTGTCATCGGGACTTACGAGCAGTACTTC
CASSEGVIGTYEQYF
>TRBV14|TRBD2|15|TRBJ2-3|.
TGTGCCAGCAGCCAACGAGCGGGAGGTGCGGATACGCAGTATTTT
CASSQRAGGADTQYF
>TRBV28|TRBD2|14|TRBJ2-1|once
TGTGCCAGCCGAAGGGGAGGGAGTTACAATGAGCAGTTCTTC
CASRRGGSYNEQFF
>TRBV29-1|.|16|TRBJ1-2|.
TGCAGCGTTGAAGAGGCAGACTCCGGGTCGAGCTATGGCTACACCTTC
CSVEEADSGSSYGYTF
>TRBV2|TRBD1|13|TRBJ1-5|once
TGTGCCAGCAGTGGACAGGGGAATCAGCCCCAGCATTTT
CASSGQGNQPQHF
>TRBV12-3/TRBV12-4|.|13|TRBJ2-7|once
TGTGCCAGCGAAAGGGGGGGTTCCTACGAGCAGTACTTC
CASERGGSYEQYF
>TRBV30|.|13|TRBJ1-5|.
TGTGCCTGGAGAACGCGGGGCAATCAGCCCCAGCATTTT
CAWRTRGNQPQHF
>TRBV30|TRBD2|14|TRBJ2-7|.
TGTGCCTGGAGCCTAGCGGAAAGCCTCTACGAGCAGTACTTC
CAWSLAESLYEQYF
>TRBV27|TRBD1|13|TRBJ1-2|.
TGTGCCAGCAGCCCAGACAGGGGGCCGATCTACACCTTC
CASSPDRGPIYTF
>TRBV2|TRBD1|17|TRBJ2-2|once
TGTGCCAGCAACCGGGACAGGGTCACTATGAACACCGGGGAGCTGTTTTTT
CASNRDRVTMNTGELFF
>TRBV19|.|13|TRBJ2-3|.
TGTGCCAGTAGTATAGGAGACACAGATACGCAGTATTTT
CASSIGDTDTQYF
>TRBV23-1|TRBD1|17|TRBJ1-1|.
TGCGCCAGCAGTCAATTCCTGGACAGGGGAGGAAACACTGAAGCTTTCTTT
CASSQFLDRGGNTEAFF
>TRBV9|.|16|TRBJ2-1|few
TGTGCCAGCAGCGGTGAAGGGGGAGTTAAATACAATGAGCAGTTCTTC
CASSGEGGVKYNEQFF
>TRBV18|.|14|TRBJ1-5|few
TGTGCCAGCTCCCCCACCGGCGGGGATCAGCCCCAGCATTTT
CASSPTGGDQPQHF
>TRBV4-1|TRBD2|15|TRBJ2-3|.
TGCGCCAGCAGTCGTACTAGCGGAGTCACAGATACGCAGTATTTT
CASSRTSGVTDTQYF
>TRBV27|TRBD1|16|TRBJ1-4|once
TGTGCCAGCAGTACCAGGGACAGGGGGAAGAATGAAAAACTGTTTTTT
CASSTRDRGKNEKLFF
>TRBV30|.|14|TRBJ1-1|.
TGTGCCTGGAGTGCCCAGGTATTTGGGACTGAAGCTTTCTTT
CAWSAQVFGTEAFF
>TRBV6-6|.|12|TRBJ1-1|.
TGTGCCAGCAGCCACTTAAACACTGAAGCTTTCTTT
CASSHLNTEAFF
>TRBV7-2|.|17|TRBJ2-2|.
TGTGCCAGCAGCTTAGGAATGGACAGTATCGAACCCGGGGAGCTGTTTTTT
CASSLGMDSIEPGELFF
>TRBV14|.|13|TRBJ2-5|.
TGTGCCAGCAGCCAAGGACTTTCGGAGACCCAGTACTTC
CASSQGLSETQYF
>TRBV27|.|12|TRBJ2-5|.
TGTGCCAGCAGCACAGGCCGAGGGACCCAGTACTTC
CASSTGRGTQYF
>TRBV6-5|TRBD2|15|TRBJ2-5|.
TGTGCCAGCAGGCGGGGGACTAGCGGGAGTGAGACCCAGTACTTC
CASRRGTSGSETQYF
>TRBV6-1|.|15|TRBJ2-1|few
TGTGCCAGCAGTGAAGCAAACGACGGGTACAATGAGCAGTTCTTC
CASSEANDGYNEQFF
>TRBV6-2/TRBV6-3|.|15|TRBJ1-2|.
TGTGCCAGCAGTTACTCAAGGGGAGGCCACTATGGCTACACCTTC
CASSYSRGGHYGYTF
>TRBV2|.|13|TRBJ1-5|.
TGTGCCAGCACCGGGAACGGAAATCAGCCCCAGCATTTT
CASTGNGNQPQHF
>TRBV21-1|.|14|TRBJ2-7|.
TGTGCCAGCACTACATGCCCGACAGTATACGAGCAGTACTTC
CASTTCPTVYEQYF
>TRBV7-2|.|16|TRBJ1-2|.
TGTGCCAGCAGCTTAGCGCGGTGGGGCGGGGTTAGTGGCTACACCTTC
CASSLARWGGVSGYTF
>TRBV19|.|12|TRBJ1-2|.
TGTGCCACCATAACAGGGTATCACGGCTACACCTTC
CATITGYHGYTF
>TRBV9|.|15|TRBJ2-1|.
TGTGCCAGCAGCGTAGGACCTAGGATGTTCAATGAGCAGTTCTTC
CASSVGPRMFNEQFF
>TRBV21-1|.|14|TRBJ2-7|.
TGTGCCAGCCATACGGTTGGGAGCTCCTACGAGCAGTACTTC
CASHTVGSSYEQYF
>TRBV7-9|.|14|TRBJ1-1|.
TGTGCCAGCAGGCTGAGGGACTTGAACACTGAAGCTTTCTTT
CASRLRDLNTEAFF
>TRBV7-3|TRBD2|17|TRBJ2-3|.
TGTGCCAGCAGCTTAAGTGGGACTAGCGGGCTCACAGATACGCAGTATTTT
CASSLSGTSGLTDTQYF
>TRBV5-5|TRBD2|15|TRBJ2-1|.
TGTGCCAGCAGCCGTGACACCGGGACTATGAATGAGCAGTTCTTC
CASSRDTGTMNEQFF
>TRBV25-1|TRBD1|14|TRBJ2-3|.
TGTGCCAGCAGTGATCCGGGACAGTTATCGCCGCAGTATTTT
CASSDPGQLSPQYF
>TRBV21-1|.|13|TRBJ1-6|.
TGTGCCAGCACCTTCCCGGACAGTCCACCCCTCCACTTT
CASTFPDSPPLHF
>TRBV6-5|TRBD1|16|TRBJ1-3|.
TGTGCCAGCAGTTACTCGCGACAGGGCACAGTACACACCATATATTTT
CASSYSRQGTVHTIYF
>TRBV4-3|TRBD2|16|TRBJ2-1|.
TGCGCCAGCAGCCAAGAGGTAGCGGGTTGGTCCAATGAGCAGTTCTTC
CASSQEVAGWSNEQFF
>TRBV19|.|15|TRBJ1-2|few
TGTGCCAGTAGTATGTCCCCACAGGGATTGATCGGCTACACCTTC
CASSMSPQGLIGYTF
>TRBV10-3|TRBD2|14|TRBJ2-2|.
TGTGCCATCAGCGGACTAGCGGGAGCCGGGGAGCTGTTTTTT
CAISGLAGAGELFF
>TRBV4-2|.|17|TRBJ2-1|.
TGTGCCAGCAGCCCCCTCGCAGGGCCGGGGGTCTACAATGAGCAGTTCTTC
CASSPLAGPGVYNEQFF
>TRBV10-2|TRBD2|14|TRBJ2-1|.
TGCGCCAGCAGTGGCGGGAGGGCCTACAATGAGCAGTTCTTC
CASSGGRAYNEQFF
>TRBV19|.|14|TRBJ2-3|.
TGTGCCAGTAGTCCCCAAGGGGGAACAGATACGCAGTATTTT
CASSPQGGTDTQYF
>TRBV5-1|.|14|TRBJ1-1|.
TGCGCCAGCAGCTTAAATTTCGGGGACACTGAAGCTTTCTTT
CASSLNFGDTEAFF
>TRBV20-1|TRBD2|15|TRBJ2-7|few
TGCAGTGCTAGTGGGGGGGGGACTAGCTCCTACGAGCAGTACTTC
CSASGGGTSSYEQYF
>TRBV27|.|15|TRBJ1-2|.
TGTGCCAGCAGTTCCCTCGCAGGTGGGAGCTATGGCTACACCTTC
CASSSLAGGSYGYTF
>TRBV28|TRBD1|16|TRBJ1-4|.
TGTGCCAGCAGCTCCTCGGACAGGGGGCGCGGTGAAAAACTGTTTTTT
CASSSSDRGRGEKLFF
>TRBV7-9|.|14|TRBJ1-1|.
TGTGCCAGCAGCTTCACAGGGTTGAACACTGAAGCTTTCTTT
CASSFTGLNTEAFF
>TRBV2|.|14|TRBJ2-7|.
TGTGCCAGCAGTGACTCGCGGGGCGCCTACGAGCAGTACTTC
CASSDSRGAYEQYF